The 8 T cell receptor beta chains below come from one sample, sequenced in a study of shared clonotypes between healthy human individuals (dated by TCRdb to about 2020). Library method: the immunoSEQ multiplex PCR assay. TCRdb holds this immuneACCESS table with in-frame rearrangements only. Some clones are missing; in checked studies, unresolved V genes explain under half, and the rest has no known cause. A total of 760,000 or so clones appear in this sample, about 96% of them only once. The ten largest clonotypes hold about 0.21% of the sample. CD8 naive samples consisted of CD45RO-negative cells that were positively selected for CCR7, yielding a CD45RA+CCR7+ population without TemRA cells. Sequenced sample: naive CD8+ T cells sorted from blood. The sample's cell subset or site label, in plain terms: CD45RA+CCR7+. These receptors all stem from a man younger than 45 in good health.

The chain has TRBV7-9 and TRBJ2-1; 7 bases line up with TRBD1. V was pared by 5 bases and J by 5 bases, with 15 bases of the junction left unmatched. CDR1 is SEHNR and CDR2 is FQNEAQ in the germline V gene (reference sequence). This CDR3 has 17 residues. Here the CDR3 reads CASSTWEGGGKNNEQFF. In nucleotides, the CDR3 is TGTGCCAGCAGCACTTGGGAAGGGGGCGGCAAGAACAATGAGCAGTTCTTC. The full variable domain, with the rest looked up from reference TRBV7-9 and TRBJ2-1, is DTGVSQNPRHKITKRGQNVTFRCDPISEHNRLYWYRQTLGQGPEFLTYFQNEAQLEKSRLLSDRFSAERPKGSFSTLEIQRTEQGDSAMYLCASSTWEGGGKNNEQFFGPGTRLTVL.

This sequence joins TRBV27 and TRBJ2-1, with D possibly being TRBD1 (5 bases). Trimming cost V 8 bases and J 10 bases, with 12 bases left between them. This CDR3 region has 11 residues. Looked up from germline, CDR1 is MNHEY and CDR2 is SMNVEV (reference sequence). This CDR3 reads CASGWGREQFF. CDR3 in DNA: TGTGCCAGCGGTTGGGGCCGGGAGCAGTTCTTC.

The chain uses TRBV30 and TRBJ1-1; TRBD1 might be the D (6 bases). The germline CDR1 and CDR2 sequences are GTSNPN and SVGIG (reference sequence). This CDR3 comprises 15 residues. V dropped 0 bases and J dropped 0 bases, with 11 bases sitting between them. The chain's CDR3 is CAWSVLQGLNTEAFF. The CDR3 region has the DNA TGTGCCTGGAGTGTCCTACAGGGATTGAACACTGAAGCTTTCTTT.

The chain uses TRBV28 and TRBJ2-5; D is unresolved. The germline V and J ends were trimmed by 5 bases and 2 bases, with 9 bases remaining between them. There are 13 residues in the CDR3. Looked up from germline, CDR1 is MDHEN and CDR2 is SYDVKM. CDR3 loop: CASSPWKQETQYF. The CDR3 DNA follows: TGTGCCAGCAGTCCCTGGAAACAAGAGACCCAGTACTTC. Together with reference TRBV28 and TRBJ2-5, the CDR3 gives the full variable domain: DVKVTQSSRYLVKRTGEKVFLECVQDMDHENMFWYRQDPGLGLRLIYFSYDVKMKEKGDIPEGYSVSREKKERFSLILESASTNQTSMYLCASSPWKQETQYFGPGTRLLVL.

This chain uses TRBV6-5 with TRBJ2-7, with unresolved D. There are 14 residues in the CDR3. Germline CDR1 and CDR2: MNHEY and SVGAGI. Trimming pared 4 bases from V and 1 base from J, leaving 11 bases between. CDR3: CASSSPGGSYEQYF. Written as DNA, the CDR3 is TGTGCCAGCAGTTCCCCCGGCGGATCCTACGAGCAGTACTTC.

This clone was picked up one time. The V call is TRBV7-9, the J call TRBJ2-1; D not resolved. Germline V gives CDR1 SEHNR, CDR2 FQNEAQ (reference sequence). The germline V and J ends were trimmed by 5 bases and 8 bases, with 10 bases remaining between them. This CDR3 is built from 12 residues. The CDR3 DNA follows: TGTGCCAGCAGCAGCCTCGAAGATGAGCAGTTCTTC. Amino acid sequence: CASSSLEDEQFF.

The chain carries TRBV7-9 and TRBJ2-7; TRBD1 matches 11 bases. The V segment lost 2 bases and the J segment 1 base; nucleotides outside the gene matches: 4. The length of the CDR3 is 16 residues. The V gene's germline CDR1 is SEHNR and CDR2 FQNEAQ (reference sequence). Here the CDR3 reads CASSLPGQGASYEQYF. In DNA, the CDR3 is TGTGCCAGCAGCTTACCAGGACAGGGGGCGTCCTACGAGCAGTACTTC.

The chain links TRBV27 to TRBJ2-7; D is ambiguous. Between the trimmed V and J ends, which lost 5 bases and 0 bases, there was a span of 11 bases. The germline V gene has CDR1 MNHEY and CDR2 SMNVEV (reference sequence). The CDR3 is 14 amino acids. CDR3 loop: CASSPAPSSYEQYF. CDR3 nucleotides: TGTGCCAGCAGTCCCGCCCCTAGCTCCTACGAGCAGTACTTC.